A selection of T cell receptor beta chains follows, all from one sample in a study of OX40 agonist ivuxolimab in advanced cancers. Using immunoSEQ multiplex PCR, the repertoire was profiled, and TCRdb retains in-frame clones only, with some absent. This table holds some 100,000 clones, under 90% found once. The sequenced sample was CD4+ or CD8+ T cells sorted from blood, obtained in a trial of the OX40 agonist ivuxolimab. These receptors all stem from an adult with an advanced solid tumor such as melanoma, head and neck, liver or kidney cancer. Both conserved end residues are part of each CDR3. The order of the fields is CDR3 DNA, CDR3 protein, V gene, clone size, J gene, D gene. A D gene is named only where the DNA matches it firmly. Size values are once, few and many counts, or a class for expanded clones, and some rows have none.

CDR3 DNA: TGTGCCAGCACGACCCCACCCTACGAGCAGTACTTC
CDR3 protein: CASTTPPYEQYF
V gene: TRBV6-1
clone size: -
J gene: TRBJ2-7
D gene: -

CDR3 DNA: TGTGCCTGTGGGAGTCTTGGCTATGGCTACACCTTC
CDR3 protein: CACGSLGYGYTF
V gene: TRBV30
clone size: -
J gene: TRBJ1-2
D gene: -

CDR3 DNA: TGCGCCAGCAGCTCATCAACTAGCGGTCATAGCACAGATACGCAGTATTTT
CDR3 protein: CASSSSTSGHSTDTQYF
V gene: TRBV5-1
clone size: -
J gene: TRBJ2-3
D gene: TRBD2

CDR3 DNA: TGTGCCAGCAGTGTGGACAGGGCTATCAATCAGCCCCAGCATTTT
CDR3 protein: CASSVDRAINQPQHF
V gene: TRBV28
clone size: -
J gene: TRBJ1-5
D gene: TRBD1

CDR3 DNA: TGTGCCAGCAGTGAGAGCTCCTACGAGCAGTACTTC
CDR3 protein: CASSESSYEQYF
V gene: TRBV2
clone size: -
J gene: TRBJ2-7
D gene: -

CDR3 DNA: TGTGCCAGTAGGGGTGGGACTAGCGGGAGCACAGATACGCAGTATTTT
CDR3 protein: CASRGGTSGSTDTQYF
V gene: TRBV19
clone size: -
J gene: TRBJ2-3
D gene: TRBD2

CDR3 DNA: TGTGCCAGTAGGGCTAGCGGGAACTCCTACGAGCAGTACTTC
CDR3 protein: CASRASGNSYEQYF
V gene: TRBV19
clone size: -
J gene: TRBJ2-7
D gene: TRBD2

CDR3 DNA: TGCGCCAGCAGCTTGGGGACAGCTTCGGGGGAGCAGTACTTC
CDR3 protein: CASSLGTASGEQYF
V gene: TRBV5-1
clone size: -
J gene: TRBJ2-7
D gene: -

CDR3 DNA: TGCGCCAGCAGCTTGGGGACTACCCTCACCGGGGAGCTGTTTTTT
CDR3 protein: CASSLGTTLTGELFF
V gene: TRBV5-1
clone size: -
J gene: TRBJ2-2
D gene: -

CDR3 DNA: TGTGCCAGCAGTCAACACGGGGGTCAGTACTTC
CDR3 protein: CASSQHGGQYF
V gene: TRBV28
clone size: -
J gene: TRBJ2-7
D gene: -

CDR3 DNA: TGTGCCATCAGTGAAGGCGCCCCACAGGACGCGATGCCAGCTTTCTTT
CDR3 protein: CAISEGAPQDAMPAFF
V gene: TRBV10-3
clone size: few
J gene: TRBJ1-1
D gene: -

CDR3 DNA: TGTGCCAGTGCCCGACAGGGTAAATGGACAGATACGCAGTATTTT
CDR3 protein: CASARQGKWTDTQYF
V gene: TRBV19
clone size: -
J gene: TRBJ2-3
D gene: TRBD1

CDR3 DNA: TGCGCCAGCAGCCCCGGACGGCACACAGATACGCAGTATTTT
CDR3 protein: CASSPGRHTDTQYF
V gene: TRBV5-1
clone size: -
J gene: TRBJ2-3
D gene: -

CDR3 DNA: TGTGCCAGCAGCTTGGCCGGTCAGGGCGGTCATGGCTACACCTTC
CDR3 protein: CASSLAGQGGHGYTF
V gene: TRBV5-6
clone size: -
J gene: TRBJ1-2
D gene: -

CDR3 DNA: TGTGCCATCAGTGAGTCTGGCCAGAGTGGCTACACCTTC
CDR3 protein: CAISESGQSGYTF
V gene: TRBV10-3
clone size: -
J gene: TRBJ1-2
D gene: -

CDR3 DNA: TGTGCCAGCTTGATGGGGAGGAGCTCCTACGAGCAGTACTTC
CDR3 protein: CASLMGRSSYEQYF
V gene: TRBV6-1
clone size: -
J gene: TRBJ2-7
D gene: -

CDR3 DNA: TGTGCCAGCAGTTGGCCCCCCGGGACAGGGGAAGACGGCTACACCTTC
CDR3 protein: CASSWPPGTGEDGYTF
V gene: TRBV28
clone size: -
J gene: TRBJ1-2
D gene: TRBD1

CDR3 DNA: TGTGCCAGCAGTTTAATGGGACAGAATAGCAATCAGCCCCAGCATTTT
CDR3 protein: CASSLMGQNSNQPQHF
V gene: TRBV28
clone size: -
J gene: TRBJ1-5
D gene: TRBD1

CDR3 DNA: TGTGCCAGCTCACCGGACAGGGAGTTTGGCTACACCTTC
CDR3 protein: CASSPDREFGYTF
V gene: TRBV18
clone size: -
J gene: TRBJ1-2
D gene: TRBD1

CDR3 DNA: TGTGCCAGCAGTGAATCAAATGATCTAGATACGCAGTATTTT
CDR3 protein: CASSESNDLDTQYF
V gene: TRBV2
clone size: -
J gene: TRBJ2-3
D gene: -

CDR3 DNA: TGTGCCAGTAGTGAAGACAGGGTCAGCGCAGATACGCAGTATTTT
CDR3 protein: CASSEDRVSADTQYF
V gene: TRBV19
clone size: -
J gene: TRBJ2-3
D gene: TRBD1

CDR3 DNA: TGTGCCAGCACCATAGAGGGACTAGCGCGTTACGAGCAGTACTTC
CDR3 protein: CASTIEGLARYEQYF
V gene: TRBV2
clone size: once
J gene: TRBJ2-7
D gene: TRBD2

CDR3 DNA: TGTGCCAGCAGTAAGAGCATGAACACTGAAGCTTTCTTT
CDR3 protein: CASSKSMNTEAFF
V gene: TRBV6-4
clone size: -
J gene: TRBJ1-1
D gene: -

CDR3 DNA: TGTGCCAGCAGCTTAGACCCGGGACAGCTGGCCGGGGAGCTGTTTTTT
CDR3 protein: CASSLDPGQLAGELFF
V gene: TRBV11-1
clone size: -
J gene: TRBJ2-2
D gene: TRBD1

CDR3 DNA: TGTGCCAGCTTCGAGGGACTAGCGGGAGTAGGCGAGCAGTACTTC
CDR3 protein: CASFEGLAGVGEQYF
V gene: TRBV18
clone size: once
J gene: TRBJ2-7
D gene: TRBD2

CDR3 DNA: TGTGCCAGCAGTGGGACAGGGAAAAGCAATCAGCCCCAGCATTTT
CDR3 protein: CASSGTGKSNQPQHF
V gene: TRBV6-5
clone size: once
J gene: TRBJ1-5
D gene: TRBD1

CDR3 DNA: TGCGCCAGCAGCTTGGCCGGCAGAGACGGACACGAGCAGTACTTC
CDR3 protein: CASSLAGRDGHEQYF
V gene: TRBV5-1
clone size: -
J gene: TRBJ2-7
D gene: -

CDR3 DNA: TGTGCCACCAGCAGGGGGTCTGGCGACGAGCAGTACTTC
CDR3 protein: CATSRGSGDEQYF
V gene: TRBV15
clone size: few
J gene: TRBJ2-7
D gene: -

CDR3 DNA: TGTGTCAGCTCCCCCACGAGCACAGATACGCAGTATTTT
CDR3 protein: CVSSPTSTDTQYF
V gene: TRBV18
clone size: -
J gene: TRBJ2-3
D gene: -

CDR3 DNA: TGTGCCAGCAGCCGCGCTAGCGGGAGTGGGACCGGGGAGCTGTTTTTT
CDR3 protein: CASSRASGSGTGELFF
V gene: TRBV2
clone size: -
J gene: TRBJ2-2
D gene: TRBD2

CDR3 DNA: TGTGCCATCAGATATGGGGTGAACACTGAAGCTTTCTTT
CDR3 protein: CAIRYGVNTEAFF
V gene: TRBV10-3
clone size: -
J gene: TRBJ1-1
D gene: -

CDR3 DNA: TGTGCCAGCAGGCATCGGACACAAATGAACACTGAAGCTTTCTTT
CDR3 protein: CASRHRTQMNTEAFF
V gene: TRBV6-1
clone size: few
J gene: TRBJ1-1
D gene: -

CDR3 DNA: TGTGCCAGCAGCTTCCGAACAGTTAGCAATGAGCAGTTCTTC
CDR3 protein: CASSFRTVSNEQFF
V gene: TRBV11-1
clone size: -
J gene: TRBJ2-1
D gene: -

CDR3 DNA: TGTGCCAGCAGCTTAGCCAGCGGGAGGTACGAGCAGTACTTC
CDR3 protein: CASSLASGRYEQYF
V gene: TRBV7-2
clone size: -
J gene: TRBJ2-7
D gene: TRBD2

CDR3 DNA: TGTGCCAGCAGTGAGCTTAGGGACAGGGGTTATGAAAAACTGTTTTTT
CDR3 protein: CASSELRDRGYEKLFF
V gene: TRBV6-1
clone size: -
J gene: TRBJ1-4
D gene: TRBD1

CDR3 DNA: TGTGCCAGCAGGGGAGGGACTAGCGGACACTACGAGCAGTACTTC
CDR3 protein: CASRGGTSGHYEQYF
V gene: TRBV6-5
clone size: -
J gene: TRBJ2-7
D gene: TRBD2

CDR3 DNA: TGTGCCACCCGAGTGGGGGGCTACACCGGGGAGCTGTTTTTT
CDR3 protein: CATRVGGYTGELFF
V gene: TRBV6-5
clone size: -
J gene: TRBJ2-2
D gene: -

CDR3 DNA: TGTGCCTGGAGTGAAGGCGGCGGCGGGGAGCTGTTTTTT
CDR3 protein: CAWSEGGGGELFF
V gene: TRBV30
clone size: -
J gene: TRBJ2-2
D gene: -

CDR3 DNA: TGTGCCAGCAGCTTAGTAGCTCCGGAGACCCAGTACTTC
CDR3 protein: CASSLVAPETQYF
V gene: TRBV7-9
clone size: -
J gene: TRBJ2-5
D gene: -

CDR3 DNA: TGTGCCAGCAGTTTGGGGGGACAGGGGTTCGGCTACACCTTC
CDR3 protein: CASSLGGQGFGYTF
V gene: TRBV28
clone size: -
J gene: TRBJ1-2
D gene: TRBD1

CDR3 DNA: TGTGCCAGCAGCGGTCGGGGGCTAGGAACCGGGGAGCTGTTTTTT
CDR3 protein: CASSGRGLGTGELFF
V gene: TRBV9
clone size: -
J gene: TRBJ2-2
D gene: -

CDR3 DNA: TGTGCCTGGGAAAGGACCTACACTGAAGCTTTCTTT
CDR3 protein: CAWERTYTEAFF
V gene: TRBV30
clone size: -
J gene: TRBJ1-1
D gene: -

CDR3 DNA: TGCAGCGTTAGTACAGGGTTTGGTAATGAAAAACTGTTTTTT
CDR3 protein: CSVSTGFGNEKLFF
V gene: TRBV29-1
clone size: -
J gene: TRBJ1-4
D gene: -

CDR3 DNA: TGTGCCAGCAGCCAAGGGACAGGGGGCAATGGCTACACCTTC
CDR3 protein: CASSQGTGGNGYTF
V gene: TRBV4-2
clone size: -
J gene: TRBJ1-2
D gene: TRBD1

CDR3 DNA: TGTGCCAGCAGTTCCCCTAGCGGGAGTATCGCCTACGAGCAGTACTTC
CDR3 protein: CASSSPSGSIAYEQYF
V gene: TRBV28
clone size: few
J gene: TRBJ2-7
D gene: TRBD2

CDR3 DNA: TGTGCCTGGACCTCTTATCTTCGGGGAGATACTGAAGCTTTCTTT
CDR3 protein: CAWTSYLRGDTEAFF
V gene: TRBV30
clone size: -
J gene: TRBJ1-1
D gene: -

CDR3 DNA: TGTGCCAGCTCACCCGGGGGGGCCCTAACCTACGAGCAGTACTTC
CDR3 protein: CASSPGGALTYEQYF
V gene: TRBV18
clone size: -
J gene: TRBJ2-7
D gene: TRBD2

CDR3 DNA: TGTGCCAGCAGTGAAGGCTGGGAATCCTACGAGCAGTACTTC
CDR3 protein: CASSEGWESYEQYF
V gene: TRBV6-1
clone size: -
J gene: TRBJ2-7
D gene: -

CDR3 DNA: TGTGCCAGCAGCCTAAACAGGGGGACTGACTCCACAGATACGCAGTATTTT
CDR3 protein: CASSLNRGTDSTDTQYF
V gene: TRBV5-4
clone size: few
J gene: TRBJ2-3
D gene: TRBD1

CDR3 DNA: TGTGCCAGCAGTTTCTCTCCCTCTGGGGCGGCGACCTACGAGCAGTACTTC
CDR3 protein: CASSFSPSGAATYEQYF
V gene: TRBV27
clone size: -
J gene: TRBJ2-7
D gene: -

CDR3 DNA: TGTGCCAGCAGTGAAGGAAACTCTGCGGGCAATCAGCCCCAGCATTTT
CDR3 protein: CASSEGNSAGNQPQHF
V gene: TRBV2
clone size: -
J gene: TRBJ1-5
D gene: -

CDR3 DNA: TGCGCCAGCAGCCCAGGACAGGAGGTCTGGGCTAATGAAAAACTGTTTTTT
CDR3 protein: CASSPGQEVWANEKLFF
V gene: TRBV5-1
clone size: -
J gene: TRBJ1-4
D gene: TRBD1

CDR3 DNA: TGCGCCAGCAGCTACAGGGGCGGCGAGACCCAGTACTTC
CDR3 protein: CASSYRGGETQYF
V gene: TRBV5-1
clone size: -
J gene: TRBJ2-5
D gene: TRBD1

CDR3 DNA: TGCAGCGGGGATAACAGGGCTGAAGCTTTCTTT
CDR3 protein: CSGDNRAEAFF
V gene: TRBV29-1
clone size: -
J gene: TRBJ1-1
D gene: -